This entry concerns a single TCR beta chain. The sample belongs to a study of blood T cell repertoires in COVID-19. About the study: Donors in the United States, Italy and Spain gave samples during acute or convalescent COVID-19.

Between the trimmed V and J ends, which lost 9 bases and 4 bases, there was a span of 7 bases. The CDR3 runs to 11 residues. Germline CDR1 is SGHRS and CDR2 is YFSETQ. The protocol was immunoSEQ multiplex PCR, while the TCRdb copy is restricted to in-frame clones and leaves out a portion. Among roughly 290,000 clones listed, 85% were seen once. This clonotype was obtained from a woman between 50 and 59 years old with active or convalescent COVID-19. Sequenced material: peripheral blood. The chain couples TRBV5-1 to TRBJ2-2; possibly TRBD2 for D (5 bases). The chain's CDR3 is CATRGTGELFF. The DNA of the CDR3 is TGCGCCACCCGGGGCACCGGGGAGCTGTTTTTT.